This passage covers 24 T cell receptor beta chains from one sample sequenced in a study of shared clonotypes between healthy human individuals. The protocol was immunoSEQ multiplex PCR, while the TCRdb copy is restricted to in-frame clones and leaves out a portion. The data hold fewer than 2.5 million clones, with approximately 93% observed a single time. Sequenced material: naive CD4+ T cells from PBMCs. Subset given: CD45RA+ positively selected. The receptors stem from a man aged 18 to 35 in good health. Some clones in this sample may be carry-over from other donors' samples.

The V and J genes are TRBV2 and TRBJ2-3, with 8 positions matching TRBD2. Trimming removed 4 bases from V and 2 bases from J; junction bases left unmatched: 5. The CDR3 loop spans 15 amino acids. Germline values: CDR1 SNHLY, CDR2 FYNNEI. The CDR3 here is CASSATSGYTDTQYF. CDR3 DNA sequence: TGTGCCAGCAGTGCAACTAGCGGATACACAGATACGCAGTATTTT.

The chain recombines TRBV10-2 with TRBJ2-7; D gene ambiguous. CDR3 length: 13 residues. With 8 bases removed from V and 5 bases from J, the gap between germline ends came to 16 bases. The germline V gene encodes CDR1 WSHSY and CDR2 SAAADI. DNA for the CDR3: TGCGCCAGCTCAGGTCGGTCCCAAAACGAGCAGTACTTC. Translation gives CASSGRSQNEQYF.

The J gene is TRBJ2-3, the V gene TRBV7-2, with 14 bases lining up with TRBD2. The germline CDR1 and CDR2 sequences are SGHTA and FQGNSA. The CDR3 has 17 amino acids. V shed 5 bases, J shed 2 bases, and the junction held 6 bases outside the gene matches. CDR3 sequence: CASSPRLAGGLTDTQYF. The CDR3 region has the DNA TGTGCCAGCAGCCCAAGACTAGCGGGGGGGCTCACAGATACGCAGTATTTT.

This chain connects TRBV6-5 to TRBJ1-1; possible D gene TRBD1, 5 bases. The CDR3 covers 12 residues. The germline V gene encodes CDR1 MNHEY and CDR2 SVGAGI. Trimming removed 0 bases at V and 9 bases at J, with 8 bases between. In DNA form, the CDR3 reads TGTGCCAGCAGTTACTCCGACAGCAAAGCTTTCTTT. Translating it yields CASSYSDSKAFF.

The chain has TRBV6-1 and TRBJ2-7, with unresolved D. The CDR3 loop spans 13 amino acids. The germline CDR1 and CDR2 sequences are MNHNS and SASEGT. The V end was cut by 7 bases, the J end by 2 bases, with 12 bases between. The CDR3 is CASTYLGAYEQYF. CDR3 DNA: TGTGCCAGCACGTACCTTGGGGCCTACGAGCAGTACTTC.

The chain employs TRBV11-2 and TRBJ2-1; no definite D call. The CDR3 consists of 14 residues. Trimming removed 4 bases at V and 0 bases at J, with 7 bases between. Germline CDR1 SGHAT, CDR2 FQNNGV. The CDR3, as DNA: TGTGCCAGCAGCTCCCAGGACTCCTACAATGAGCAGTTCTTC. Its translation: CASSSQDSYNEQFF.

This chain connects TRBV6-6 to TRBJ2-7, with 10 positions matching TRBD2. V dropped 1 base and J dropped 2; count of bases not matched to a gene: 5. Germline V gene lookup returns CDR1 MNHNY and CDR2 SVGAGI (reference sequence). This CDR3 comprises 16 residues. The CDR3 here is CASSYWGLALTYEQYF. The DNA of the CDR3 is TGTGCCAGCAGTTACTGGGGACTAGCGTTGACCTACGAGCAGTACTTC.

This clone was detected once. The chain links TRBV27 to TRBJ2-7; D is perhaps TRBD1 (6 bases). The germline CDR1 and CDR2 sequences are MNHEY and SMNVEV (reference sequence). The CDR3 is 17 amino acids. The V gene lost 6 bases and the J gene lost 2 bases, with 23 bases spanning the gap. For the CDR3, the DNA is TGTGCCAGCAGCTACAAACAACCAGGGGTTACGACCTACGAGCAGTACTTC. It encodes CASSYKQPGVTTYEQYF.

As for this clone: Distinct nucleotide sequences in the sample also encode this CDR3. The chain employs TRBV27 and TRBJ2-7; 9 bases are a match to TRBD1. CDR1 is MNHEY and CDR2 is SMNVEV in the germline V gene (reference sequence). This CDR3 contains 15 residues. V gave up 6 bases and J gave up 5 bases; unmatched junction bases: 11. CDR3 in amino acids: CASSLPGQGRNEQYF. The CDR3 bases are TGTGCCAGCAGCTTACCGGGACAGGGTCGCAACGAGCAGTACTTC.

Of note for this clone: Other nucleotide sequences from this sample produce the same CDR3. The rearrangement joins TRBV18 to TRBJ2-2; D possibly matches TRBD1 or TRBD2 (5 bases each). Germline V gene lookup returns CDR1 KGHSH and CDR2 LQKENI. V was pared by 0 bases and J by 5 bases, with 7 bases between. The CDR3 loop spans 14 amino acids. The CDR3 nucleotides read TGTGCCAGCTCACCACCGGGACGGACCGGGGAGCTGTTTTTT. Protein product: CASSPPGRTGELFF.

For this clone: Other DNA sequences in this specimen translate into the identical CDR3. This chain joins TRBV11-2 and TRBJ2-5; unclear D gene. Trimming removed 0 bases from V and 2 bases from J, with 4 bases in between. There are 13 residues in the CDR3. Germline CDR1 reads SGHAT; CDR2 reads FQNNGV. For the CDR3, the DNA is TGTGCCAGCAGCTTAGAGTTACAAGAGACCCAGTACTTC. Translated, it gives CASSLELQETQYF.

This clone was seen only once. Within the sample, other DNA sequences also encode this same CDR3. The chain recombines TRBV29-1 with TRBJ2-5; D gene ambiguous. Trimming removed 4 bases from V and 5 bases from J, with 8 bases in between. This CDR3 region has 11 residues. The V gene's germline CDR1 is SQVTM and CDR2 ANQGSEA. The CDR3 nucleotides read TGCAGCGTTGGGGGAACTGAGACCCAGTACTTC. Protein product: CSVGGTETQYF. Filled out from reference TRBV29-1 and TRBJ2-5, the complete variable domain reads SAVISQKPSRDICQRGTSLTIQCQVDSQVTMMFWYRQQPGQSLTLIATANQGSEATYESGFVIDKFPISRPNLTFSTLTVSNMSPEDSSIYLCSVGGTETQYFGPGTRLLVL.

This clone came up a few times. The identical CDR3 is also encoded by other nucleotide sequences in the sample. CDR3 in amino acids: CASSPGSTEAFF. As DNA, the CDR3 is TGTGCCAGCTCACCGGGCAGCACTGAAGCTTTCTTT. The V gene is TRBV18, the J gene TRBJ1-1; D gene ambiguous. Germline loops: CDR1 KGHSH, CDR2 LQKENI. The CDR3 runs 12 residues. V lost 3 bases to trimming and J lost 4 bases, with 6 bases between them.

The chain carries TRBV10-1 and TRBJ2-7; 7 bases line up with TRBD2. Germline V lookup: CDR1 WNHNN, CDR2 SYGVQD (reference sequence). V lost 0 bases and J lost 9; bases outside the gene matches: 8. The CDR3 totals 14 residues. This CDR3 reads CASSESNQRGPQYF. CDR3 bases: TGCGCCAGCAGTGAGTCGAATCAGCGGGGTCCGCAGTACTTC.

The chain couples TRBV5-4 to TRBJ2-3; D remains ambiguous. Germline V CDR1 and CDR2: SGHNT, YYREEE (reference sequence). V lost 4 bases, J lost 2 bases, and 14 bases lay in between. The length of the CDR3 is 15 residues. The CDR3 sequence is CASSVLGFYTDTQYF. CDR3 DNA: TGTGCCAGCAGCGTATTGGGGTTCTACACAGATACGCAGTATTTT. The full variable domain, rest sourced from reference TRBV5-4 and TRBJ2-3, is ETGVTQSPTHLIKTRGQQVTLRCSSQSGHNTVSWYQQALGQGPQFIFQYYREEENGRGNFPPRFSGLQFPNYSSELNVNALELDDSALYLCASSVLGFYTDTQYFGPGTRLTVL.

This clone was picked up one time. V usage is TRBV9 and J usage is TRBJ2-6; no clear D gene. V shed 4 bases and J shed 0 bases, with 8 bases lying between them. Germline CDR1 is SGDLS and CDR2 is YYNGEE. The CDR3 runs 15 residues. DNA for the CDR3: TGTGCCAGCAGCCGCCCTTCCTCTGGGGCCAACGTCCTGACTTTC. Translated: CASSRPSSGANVLTF.

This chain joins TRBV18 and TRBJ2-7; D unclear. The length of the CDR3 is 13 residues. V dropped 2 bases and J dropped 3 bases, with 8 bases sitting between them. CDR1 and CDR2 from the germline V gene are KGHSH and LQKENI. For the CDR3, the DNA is TGTGCCAGCTCACCATATACAGACTACGAGCAGTACTTC. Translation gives CASSPYTDYEQYF.

The CDR3 DNA is TGTGCCAGCAGTCGCACCTCCTCCTCTACAGGCACTGAAGCTTTCTTT. Encoded protein: CASSRTSSSTGTEAFF. This chain links TRBV28 with TRBJ1-1; tentatively, D is TRBD1 (5 bases). This CDR3 comprises 16 residues. The V end was cut by 5 bases, the J end by 4 bases, with 20 bases between. The V gene's germline CDR1 is MDHEN and CDR2 SYDVKM.

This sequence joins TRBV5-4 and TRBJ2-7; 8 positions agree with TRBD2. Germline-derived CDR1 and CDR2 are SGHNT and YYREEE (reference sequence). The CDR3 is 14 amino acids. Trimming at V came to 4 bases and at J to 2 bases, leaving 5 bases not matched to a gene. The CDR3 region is CASSPGTRAYEQYF. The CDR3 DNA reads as TGTGCCAGCAGCCCCGGGACTAGAGCCTACGAGCAGTACTTC.

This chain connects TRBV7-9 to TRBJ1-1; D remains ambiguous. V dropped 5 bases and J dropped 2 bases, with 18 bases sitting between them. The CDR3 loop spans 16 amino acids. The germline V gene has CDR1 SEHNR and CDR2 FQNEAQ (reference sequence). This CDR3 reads CASSRTLRTPNTEAFF. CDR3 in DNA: TGTGCCAGCAGCCGAACCCTGCGCACTCCAAACACTGAAGCTTTCTTT.

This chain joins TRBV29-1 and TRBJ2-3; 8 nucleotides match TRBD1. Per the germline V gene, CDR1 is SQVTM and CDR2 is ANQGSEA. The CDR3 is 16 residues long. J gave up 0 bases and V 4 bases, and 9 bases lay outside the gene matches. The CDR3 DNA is TGCAGCGTTGCCAGGGGGCAGCGTCGGAGCACAGATACGCAGTATTTT. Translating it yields CSVARGQRRSTDTQYF.

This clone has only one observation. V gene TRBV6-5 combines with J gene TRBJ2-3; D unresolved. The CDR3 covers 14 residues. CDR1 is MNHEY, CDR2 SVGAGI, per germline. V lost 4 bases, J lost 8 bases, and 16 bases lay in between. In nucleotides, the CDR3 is TGTGCCAGCAGTTCCCTGAACCTAATTGGTACGCAGTATTTT. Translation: CASSSLNLIGTQYF.

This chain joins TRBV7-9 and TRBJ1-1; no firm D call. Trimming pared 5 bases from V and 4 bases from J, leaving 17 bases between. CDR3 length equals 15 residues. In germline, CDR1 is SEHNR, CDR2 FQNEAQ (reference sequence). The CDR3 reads CASSGRVFSGTEAFF. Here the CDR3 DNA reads TGTGCCAGCAGCGGGCGGGTTTTCAGCGGCACTGAAGCTTTCTTT.

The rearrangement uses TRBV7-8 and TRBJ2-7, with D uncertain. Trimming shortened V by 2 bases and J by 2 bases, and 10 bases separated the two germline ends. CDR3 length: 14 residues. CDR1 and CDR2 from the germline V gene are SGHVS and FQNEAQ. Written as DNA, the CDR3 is TGTGCCAGCAGCTTATCCAGGAATGCCTACGAGCAGTACTTC. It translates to CASSLSRNAYEQYF.